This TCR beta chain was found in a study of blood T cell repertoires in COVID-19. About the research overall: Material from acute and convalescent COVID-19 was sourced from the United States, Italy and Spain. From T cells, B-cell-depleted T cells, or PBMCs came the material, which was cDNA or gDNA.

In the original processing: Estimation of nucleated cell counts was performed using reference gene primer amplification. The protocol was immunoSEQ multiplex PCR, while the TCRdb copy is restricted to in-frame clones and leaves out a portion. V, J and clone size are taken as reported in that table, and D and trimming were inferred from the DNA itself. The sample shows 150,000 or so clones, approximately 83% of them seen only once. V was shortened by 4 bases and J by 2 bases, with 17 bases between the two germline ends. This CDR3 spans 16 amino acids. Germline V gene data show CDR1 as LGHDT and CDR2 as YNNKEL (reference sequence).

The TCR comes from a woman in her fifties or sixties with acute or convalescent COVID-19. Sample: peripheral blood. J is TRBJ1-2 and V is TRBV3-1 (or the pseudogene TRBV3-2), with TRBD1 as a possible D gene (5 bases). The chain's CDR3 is CASSPHLGLKNYGYTF. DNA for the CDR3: TGTGCCAGCAGCCCTCACCTGGGACTGAAGAACTATGGCTACACCTTC.